Included here is one T cell receptor beta chain sequence, with context. Its target is unknown. The data were obtained in a study of vaccination and CD4 T cells after COVID-19. Sequencing of the DNA from cultured CD4+ T cells was carried out with the Oncomine TCR Beta short-read assay. In TCRdb, the PCR reads were re-called with MiXCR into one record per CDR3 protein. The table lists 20,000 to 25,000 distinct CDR3 sequences, over 40% of them singletons. The treatment: roughly 10-day PBMC culture with coronavirus spike peptide pools or control peptides (ViraFEST assay). Fresh medium (containing IL-2) replaced half the medium on days 3 and 7. Following culture for around eleven days, CD4+ T cells were isolated by negative selection. Regarding the study as a whole: Clonotypes reactive to SARS-CoV-2 had a median that went up from about 20 to 38, but not significantly.

Unmatched junction bases numbered 5, after V lost 6 bases and J lost 7 bases. Per germline, CDR1 ENHRY and CDR2 SYGVKD. The CDR3 length is 13 residues. This sequence joins TRBV10-3 and TRBJ2-1, with TRBD2 identical over 8 bases. This receptor was obtained from a human donor who had recovered from COVID-19. The material sequenced was CD4+ T cells from blood, cultured in vitro. The CDR3 loop is CAIRAGGGNEQFF. For the CDR3, the DNA is TGTGCCATCAGGGCGGGAGGAGGGAATGAGCAGTTCTTC.